The rows below give T cell receptor beta chains drawn from one sample of a study of cytomegalovirus exposure and HLA in healthy donors. Method: immunoSEQ multiplex PCR; TCRdb's copy keeps in-frame clones and lacks some. Found here are fewer than 350,000 clones, 88% of them singletons; the top ten hold over 0.7%. Source material: PBMCs. The receptors come from a woman aged 18-29 years in good health and CMV-seronegative. The CDR3 runs from the conserved cysteine through the conserved F or W. A D gene is named only where the DNA matches it firmly. The size entry is marked missing in some rows and otherwise reads once, few, many or a size class.

cdr3_length	d_call	j_call	v_call	clone_size	cdr3_aa	cdr3_nt
19	TRBD1	TRBJ2-6	TRBV18	.	CASSPFGTGLLSGANVLTF	TGTGCCAGCTCACCATTCGGGACAGGGCTCCTTTCTGGGGCCAACGTCCTGACTTTC
15	TRBD2	TRBJ2-1	TRBV5-6	.	CASSLVSGRVHEQFF	TGTGCCAGCAGCTTGGTTAGCGGGAGGGTGCATGAGCAGTTCTTC
15	.	TRBJ1-1	TRBV5-6	once	CASSRQSLLNTEAFF	TGTGCCAGCAGCCGACAGAGTCTACTGAACACTGAAGCTTTCTTT
15	.	TRBJ2-7	TRBV19	few	CASSIDRGRGYEQYF	TGTGCCAGTAGTATAGATCGGGGCAGGGGCTACGAGCAGTACTTC
14	TRBD1	TRBJ1-2	TRBV14	.	CASSHLTGAGGYTF	TGTGCCAGCAGCCACCTGACAGGGGCAGGTGGCTACACCTTC
17	.	TRBJ2-5	TRBV15	once	CATSRDPISEQKGTQYF	TGTGCCACCAGCAGAGATCCAATAAGTGAACAGAAAGGGACCCAGTACTTC
15	.	TRBJ2-3	TRBV25-1	.	CASSEVGGGMDTQYF	TGTGCCAGCAGTGAAGTGGGAGGGGGGATGGATACGCAGTATTTT
18	.	TRBJ2-6	TRBV28	.	CASSRIAQGLGGANVLTF	TGTGCCAGCAGCCGTATTGCGCAGGGTTTAGGTGGGGCCAACGTCCTGACTTTC
14	.	TRBJ1-2	TRBV9	.	CASSPPAGYYGYTF	TGTGCCAGCAGCCCCCCGGCAGGGTACTATGGCTACACCTTC
17	.	TRBJ2-1	TRBV9	.	CASSVVLTATSFHEQFF	TGTGCCAGCAGCGTAGTTCTGACCGCAACTAGTTTCCATGAGCAGTTCTTC
14	TRBD2	TRBJ2-3	TRBV5-1	.	CASRPSGRTDTQYF	TGCGCCAGCAGACCGAGCGGGAGGACAGATACGCAGTATTTT
15	TRBD1	TRBJ2-1	TRBV5-6	.	CASSPGGSGFGEQFF	TGTGCCAGCAGCCCAGGGGGCAGCGGTTTTGGTGAGCAGTTCTTC
15	TRBD1	TRBJ2-2	TRBV23-1	.	CASSRWDRGTGELFF	TGCGCCAGCAGTCGATGGGACAGAGGCACCGGGGAGCTGTTTTTT
15	.	TRBJ2-2	TRBV5-1	.	CASRRWGEATGELFF	TGCGCCTCCCGAAGGTGGGGGGAAGCCACCGGGGAGCTGTTTTTT
12	.	TRBJ1-2	TRBV6-1	once	CASRPRQEDYTF	TGTGCCAGCAGGCCCCGCCAGGAGGACTACACCTTC
12	.	TRBJ1-5	TRBV13	few	CASSALNQPQHF	TGTGCCAGCAGCGCACTCAATCAGCCCCAGCATTTT
14	.	TRBJ2-6	TRBV7-2	once	CASSFPAGANVLTF	TGTGCCAGCAGCTTCCCAGCGGGGGCCAACGTCCTGACTTTC
20	TRBD2	TRBJ2-3	TRBV7-6	.	CASSAGLAGGILGGTDTQYF	TGTGCCAGCAGCGCCGGACTAGCGGGAGGAATATTGGGAGGCACAGATACGCAGTATTTT
13	.	TRBJ1-1	TRBV9	.	CASSVGGSTEAFF	TGTGCCAGCAGCGTAGGCGGTTCCACTGAAGCTTTCTTT
11	TRBD1	TRBJ1-1	TRBV20-1	.	CSAAGQNKAFF	TGCAGTGCTGCGGGACAGAACAAAGCTTTCTTT
14	.	TRBJ1-4	TRBV19	.	CASSIEAVDEKLFF	TGTGCCAGTAGTATCGAGGCAGTAGACGAAAAACTGTTTTTT
14	.	TRBJ2-7	TRBV7-3	once	CASSSLGGVDEQYF	TGTGCCAGCAGCTCTCTCGGAGGGGTGGACGAGCAGTACTTC
13	.	TRBJ1-1	TRBV4-3	once	CASSQEQDYEAFF	TGCGCCAGCAGCCAAGAACAGGACTATGAAGCTTTCTTT
14	.	TRBJ1-2	TRBV27	.	CASSFGGGNYGYTF	TGTGCCAGCAGTTTTGGGGGGGGGAACTATGGCTACACCTTC
19	TRBD1	TRBJ1-4	TRBV14	.	CASSPQVGGTGVKREKLFF	TGTGCCAGCAGCCCCCAGGTGGGGGGGACAGGGGTTAAGCGTGAAAAACTGTTTTTT
15	.	TRBJ2-1	TRBV11-3	.	CASSKGLGSYNEQFF	TGTGCCAGCAGCAAGGGGCTAGGGTCCTACAATGAGCAGTTCTTC
16	.	TRBJ2-3	TRBV5-1	.	CASSLVLAPSTDTQYF	TGCGCCAGCAGCTTGGTGCTAGCACCCAGCACAGATACGCAGTATTTT
15	TRBD2	TRBJ2-1	TRBV6-4	.	CASSPGTSQYNEQFF	TGTGCCAGCAGTCCCGGGACTAGCCAGTACAATGAGCAGTTCTTC
16	TRBD1	TRBJ1-2	TRBV28	once	CASSTGQGARYYGYTF	TGTGCCAGCAGTACCGGACAGGGGGCGCGATACTATGGCTACACCTTC
14	.	TRBJ1-5	TRBV7-9	.	CASSPGSSNQPQHF	TGTGCCAGCAGCCCCGGGTCAAGCAATCAGCCCCAGCATTTT
14	TRBD2	TRBJ2-5	TRBV6-5	.	CASRPRVTAGARHF	TGTGCCAGCAGACCTCGAGTTACAGCGGGAGCCCGGCACTTC
16	.	TRBJ1-5	TRBV10-1	.	CASSLQRAGARQPQHF	TGCGCCAGCAGTCTCCAGCGGGCGGGGGCGCGTCAGCCCCAGCATTTT
15	.	TRBJ1-2	TRBV19	.	CASSTIRQAAGGYTF	TGTGCCAGTAGTACGATCCGTCAGGCGGCGGGGGGCTACACCTTC
13	.	TRBJ1-1	TRBV28	.	CASSPIRATGAFF	TGTGCCAGCAGTCCCATCAGGGCTACTGGAGCTTTCTTT
16	.	TRBJ2-7	TRBV18	.	CASSPDRSGNSYEQYF	TGTGCCAGCTCACCGGATAGAAGCGGTAACTCCTACGAGCAGTACTTC
11	.	TRBJ2-1	TRBV5-6	few	CASSLGSEQFF	TGTGCCAGCAGCTTGGGTAGTGAGCAGTTCTTC
13	.	TRBJ2-3	TRBV28	.	CASSPNTPQISYF	TGTGCCAGCAGTCCCAATACGCCCCAGATTTCCTATTTT
15	TRBD1	TRBJ2-1	TRBV29-1	.	CSVEDLQGARNEQFF	TGCAGCGTTGAAGATTTACAGGGGGCGAGGAATGAGCAGTTCTTC
14	TRBD1	TRBJ2-7	TRBV5-4	.	CASSWGTGGYEQYF	TGTGCCAGCAGCTGGGGGACAGGGGGCTACGAGCAGTACTTC
13	TRBD2	TRBJ2-7	TRBV18	once	CASSSGLAGEQYF	TGTGCCAGCTCATCCGGACTAGCGGGGGAGCAGTACTTC
16	TRBD1	TRBJ2-7	TRBV28	.	CASSSRPGQGDYEQYF	TGTGCCAGCAGTTCTCGTCCGGGACAGGGGGATTACGAGCAGTACTTC
15	TRBD2	TRBJ2-7	TRBV6-1	.	CASRLGLAGWYEQYF	TGTGCCAGCAGACTCGGACTAGCGGGATGGTACGAGCAGTACTTC
15	.	TRBJ1-4	TRBV28	.	CASSLVGGTNEKLFF	TGTGCCAGCAGTCTAGTTGGGGGGACTAATGAAAAACTGTTTTTT
16	.	TRBJ2-5	TRBV12-2	.	CASRPLGTETQETQYF	TGTGCAAGTCGCCCCCTCGGGACAGAGACACAAGAGACCCAGTACTTC
17	.	TRBJ2-3	TRBV11-2	.	CASSLTSLGLAPDTQYF	TGTGCCAGCAGCTTGACATCTCTAGGGCTAGCCCCAGATACGCAGTATTTT
15	TRBD1	TRBJ2-5	TRBV5-1	.	CASSPGQGTVETQYF	TGCGCCAGCAGCCCTGGACAGGGAACAGTAGAGACCCAGTACTTC
16	TRBD1	TRBJ2-7	TRBV28	.	CASSPGTGPISYEQYF	TGTGCCAGCAGTCCCGGGACAGGACCCATTTCCTACGAGCAGTACTTC
13	.	TRBJ1-4	TRBV6-5	.	CASSQGLYEKLFF	TGTGCCAGCAGCCAGGGGTTATATGAAAAACTGTTTTTT
13	.	TRBJ2-2	TRBV28	.	CASSLGAPGELFF	TGTGCCAGCAGTTTAGGGGCCCCCGGGGAGCTGTTTTTT